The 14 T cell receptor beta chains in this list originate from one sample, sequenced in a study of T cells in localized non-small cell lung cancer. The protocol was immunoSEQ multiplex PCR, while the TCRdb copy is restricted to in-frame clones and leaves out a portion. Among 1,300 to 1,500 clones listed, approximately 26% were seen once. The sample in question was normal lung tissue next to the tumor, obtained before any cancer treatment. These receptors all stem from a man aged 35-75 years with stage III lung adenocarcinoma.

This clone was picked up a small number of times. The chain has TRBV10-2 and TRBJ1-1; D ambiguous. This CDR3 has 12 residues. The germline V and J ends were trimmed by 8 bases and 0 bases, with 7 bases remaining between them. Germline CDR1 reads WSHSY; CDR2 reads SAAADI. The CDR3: CASGRLNTEAFF. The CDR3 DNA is TGCGCCAGCGGTCGACTGAACACTGAAGCTTTCTTT.

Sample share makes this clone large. Here the CDR3 reads CASRRGGPEKLFF. The DNA of the CDR3 is TGTGCCAGCCGACGCGGAGGACCTGAAAAACTGTTTTTT. This sequence joins TRBV6-8 and TRBJ1-4, with D unresolved. The length of the CDR3 is 13 residues. Trimming stripped 8 bases from V and 7 bases from J, with 14 bases between. Per the germline V gene, CDR1 is MNHGY and CDR2 is SAAAGT.

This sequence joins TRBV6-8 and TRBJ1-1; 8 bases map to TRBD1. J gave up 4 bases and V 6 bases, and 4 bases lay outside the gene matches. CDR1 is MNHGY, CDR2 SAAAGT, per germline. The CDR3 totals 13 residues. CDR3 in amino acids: CASRTGVGTEAFF. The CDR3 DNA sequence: TGTGCCAGCAGGACAGGGGTTGGCACTGAAGCTTTCTTT.

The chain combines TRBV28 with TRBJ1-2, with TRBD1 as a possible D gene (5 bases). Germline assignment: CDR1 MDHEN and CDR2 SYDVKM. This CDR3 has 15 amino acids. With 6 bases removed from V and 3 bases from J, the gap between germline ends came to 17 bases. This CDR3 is CASSYQMGVDYGYTF. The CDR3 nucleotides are TGTGCCAGCAGCTATCAGATGGGGGTCGACTATGGCTACACCTTC.

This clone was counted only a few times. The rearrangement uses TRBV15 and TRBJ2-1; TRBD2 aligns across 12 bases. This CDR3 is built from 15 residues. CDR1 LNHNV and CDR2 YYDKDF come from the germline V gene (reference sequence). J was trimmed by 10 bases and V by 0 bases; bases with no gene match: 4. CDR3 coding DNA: TGTGCCACCAGCAGAGATGTTCTAGCGGGGGGGGAGCAGTTCTTC. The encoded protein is CATSRDVLAGGEQFF.

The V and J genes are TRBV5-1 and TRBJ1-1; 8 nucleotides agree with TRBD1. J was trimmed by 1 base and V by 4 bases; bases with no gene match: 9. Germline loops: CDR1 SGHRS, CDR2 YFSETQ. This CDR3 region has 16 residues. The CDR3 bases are TGCGCCAGCAGCCTTTCGACCGGGACAGGGAACACTGAAGCTTTCTTT. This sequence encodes CASSLSTGTGNTEAFF. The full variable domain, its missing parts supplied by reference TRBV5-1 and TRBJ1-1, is KAGVTQTPRYLIKTRGQQVTLSCSPISGHRSVSWYQQTPGQGLQFLFEYFSETQRNKGNFPGRFSGRQFSNSRSEMNVSTLELGDSALYLCASSLSTGTGNTEAFFGQGTRLTVV.

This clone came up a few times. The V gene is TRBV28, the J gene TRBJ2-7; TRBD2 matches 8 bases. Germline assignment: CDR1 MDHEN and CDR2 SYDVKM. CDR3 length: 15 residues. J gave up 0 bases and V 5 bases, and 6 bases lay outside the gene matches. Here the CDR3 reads CASSPSGSLSYEQYF. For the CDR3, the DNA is TGTGCCAGCAGTCCGAGCGGGAGCCTCTCCTACGAGCAGTACTTC.

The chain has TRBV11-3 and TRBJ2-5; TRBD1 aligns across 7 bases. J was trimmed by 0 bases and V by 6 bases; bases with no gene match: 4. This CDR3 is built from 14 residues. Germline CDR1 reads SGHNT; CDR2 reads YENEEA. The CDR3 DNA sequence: TGTGCCAGCAGACCAGGACAGGACCAAGAGACCCAGTACTTC. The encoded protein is CASRPGQDQETQYF. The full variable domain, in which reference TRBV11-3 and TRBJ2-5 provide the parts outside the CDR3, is EAGVVQSPRYKIIEKKQPVAFWCNPISGHNTLYWYLQNLGQGPELLIRYENEEAVDDSQLPKDRFSAERLKGVDSTLKIQPAELGDSAVYLCASRPGQDQETQYFGPGTRLLVL.

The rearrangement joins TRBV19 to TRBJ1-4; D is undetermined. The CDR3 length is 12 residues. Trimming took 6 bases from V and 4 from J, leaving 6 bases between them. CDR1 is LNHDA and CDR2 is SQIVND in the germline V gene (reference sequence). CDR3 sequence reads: CASSQDNEKLFF. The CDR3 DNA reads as TGTGCCAGTAGCCAAGATAATGAAAAACTGTTTTTT.

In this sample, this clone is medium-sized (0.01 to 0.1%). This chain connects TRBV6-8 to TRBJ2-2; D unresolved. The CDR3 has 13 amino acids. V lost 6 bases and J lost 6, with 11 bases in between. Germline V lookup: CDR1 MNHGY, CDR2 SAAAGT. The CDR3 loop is CASRRRQSGELFF. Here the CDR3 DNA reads TGTGCCAGCAGGCGTAGGCAATCCGGGGAGCTGTTTTTT.

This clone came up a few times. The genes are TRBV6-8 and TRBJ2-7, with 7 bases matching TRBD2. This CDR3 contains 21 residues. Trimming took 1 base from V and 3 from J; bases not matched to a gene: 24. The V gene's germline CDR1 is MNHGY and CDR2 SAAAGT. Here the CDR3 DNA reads TGTGCCAGCAGTTACTACCCACTCGGCGGGGGAGCGCTCGGAAGAGACTACGAGCAGTACTTC. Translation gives CASSYYPLGGGALGRDYEQYF.

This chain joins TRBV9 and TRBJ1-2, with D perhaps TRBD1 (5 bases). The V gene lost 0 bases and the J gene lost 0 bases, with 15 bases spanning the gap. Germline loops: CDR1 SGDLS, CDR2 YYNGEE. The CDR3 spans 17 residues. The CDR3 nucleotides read TGTGCCAGCAGCGTAGCTGTCTCGGACACCTCTAACTATGGCTACACCTTC. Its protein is CASSVAVSDTSNYGYTF.

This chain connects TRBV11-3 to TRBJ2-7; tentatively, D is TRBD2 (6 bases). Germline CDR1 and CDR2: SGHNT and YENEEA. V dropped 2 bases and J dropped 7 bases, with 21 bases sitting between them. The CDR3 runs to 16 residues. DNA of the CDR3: TGTGCCAGCAGCTTAACGGGTGCAGGGAGGACGGGGGAGCAGTACTTC. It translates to CASSLTGAGRTGEQYF.

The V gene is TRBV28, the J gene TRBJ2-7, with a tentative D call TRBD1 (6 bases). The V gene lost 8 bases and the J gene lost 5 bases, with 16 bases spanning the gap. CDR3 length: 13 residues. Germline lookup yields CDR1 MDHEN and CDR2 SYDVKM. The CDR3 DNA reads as TGTGCCAGCGAGGGGCAGGGGATAAACGAGCAGTACTTC. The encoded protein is CASEGQGINEQYF.